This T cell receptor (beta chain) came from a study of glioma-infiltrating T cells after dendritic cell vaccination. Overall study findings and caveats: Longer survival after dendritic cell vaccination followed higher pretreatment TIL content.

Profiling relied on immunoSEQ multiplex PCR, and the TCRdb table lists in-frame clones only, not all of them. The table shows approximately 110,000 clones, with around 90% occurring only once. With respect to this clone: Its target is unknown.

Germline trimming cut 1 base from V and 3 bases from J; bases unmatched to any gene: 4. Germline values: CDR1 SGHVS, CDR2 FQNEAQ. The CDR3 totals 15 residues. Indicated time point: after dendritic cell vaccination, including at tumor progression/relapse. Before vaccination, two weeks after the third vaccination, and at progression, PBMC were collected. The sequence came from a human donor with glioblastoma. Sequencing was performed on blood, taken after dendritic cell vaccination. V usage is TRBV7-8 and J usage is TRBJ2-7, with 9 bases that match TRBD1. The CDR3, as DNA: TGTGCCAGCAGCTTAGTGGGACAGGGCTTCTACGAGCAGTACTTC. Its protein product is CASSLVGQGFYEQYF.